The 4 T cell receptor beta chains given below trace back to one sample, sequenced in a study of blood T cell repertoires in COVID-19. Assay used: immunoSEQ multiplex PCR; TCRdb lists only in-frame clones, some missing. The sample records tens of thousands of clones, 80% to 85% being singletons. Sequencing used peripheral blood. Source of these receptors: a human donor with acute or convalescent COVID-19. The donor label of this sample is uncertain.

The V call is TRBV7-2, the J call TRBJ1-2, with TRBD1 identical over 8 bases. The CDR3 runs to 14 residues. The trim removed 3 bases at V and 3 bases at J, leaving 3 bases unmatched. Germline V gene lookup returns CDR1 SGHTA and CDR2 FQGNSA. The CDR3 nucleotides are TGTGCCAGCAGCTTTCAGACAGGGGACTATGGCTACACCTTC. Translated: CASSFQTGDYGYTF.

The chain links TRBV7-2 to TRBJ1-4; D gene ambiguous. V lost 1 base and J 8 bases, leaving 8 bases between the germline ends. Germline CDR1 is SGHTA and CDR2 is FQGNSA. This CDR3 has 13 amino acids. The CDR3 DNA reads TGTGCCAGCAGCTTAGTCTGGAGGGAAAAACTGTTTTTT. This codes for CASSLVWREKLFF.

The chain couples TRBV13 to TRBJ2-2, with D possibly TRBD2 on 6 matching bases. The germline V gene encodes CDR1 PRHDT and CDR2 FYEKMQ (reference sequence). The CDR3 is 13 amino acids. Deletions cut 5 bases from V and 3 bases from J, with 7 bases between. CDR3 nucleotide sequence: TGTGCCAGCAGCCAGCGGGACACCGGGGAGCTGTTTTTT. Translation: CASSQRDTGELFF.

This clone was seen only once. The chain has TRBV5-6 and TRBJ2-3; 8 bases agree with TRBD1. Germline trimming cut 6 bases from V and 1 base from J; bases unmatched to any gene: 7. CDR3 length: 15 amino acids. Looked up from germline, CDR1 is SGHDT and CDR2 is YYEEEE. CDR3 amino acids: CASTAGQGGTDTQYF. CDR3 sequence (DNA): TGTGCCAGCACCGCTGGACAGGGAGGCACAGATACGCAGTATTTT.